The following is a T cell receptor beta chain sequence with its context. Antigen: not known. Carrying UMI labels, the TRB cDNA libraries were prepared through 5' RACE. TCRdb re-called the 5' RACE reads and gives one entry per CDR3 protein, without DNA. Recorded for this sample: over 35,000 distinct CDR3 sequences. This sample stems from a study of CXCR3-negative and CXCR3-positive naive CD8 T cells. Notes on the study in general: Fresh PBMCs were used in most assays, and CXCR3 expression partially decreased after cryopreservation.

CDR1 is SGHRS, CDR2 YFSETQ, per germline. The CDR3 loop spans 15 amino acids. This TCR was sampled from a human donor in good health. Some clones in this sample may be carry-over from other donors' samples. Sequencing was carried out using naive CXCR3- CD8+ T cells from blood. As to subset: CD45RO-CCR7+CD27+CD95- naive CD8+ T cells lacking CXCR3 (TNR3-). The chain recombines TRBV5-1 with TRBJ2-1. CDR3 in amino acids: CASSYGTWMNNEQFF.